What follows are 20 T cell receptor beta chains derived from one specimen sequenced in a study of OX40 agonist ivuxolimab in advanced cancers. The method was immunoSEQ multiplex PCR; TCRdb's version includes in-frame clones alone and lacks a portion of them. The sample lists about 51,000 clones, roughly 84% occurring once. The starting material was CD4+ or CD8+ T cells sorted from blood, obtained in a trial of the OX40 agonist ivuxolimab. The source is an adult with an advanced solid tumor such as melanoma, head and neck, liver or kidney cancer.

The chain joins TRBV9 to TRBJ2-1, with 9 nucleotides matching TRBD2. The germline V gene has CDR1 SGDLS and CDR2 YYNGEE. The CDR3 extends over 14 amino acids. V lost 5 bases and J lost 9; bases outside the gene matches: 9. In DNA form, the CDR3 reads TGTGCCAGCAGACATGGCGGGGGGGCAAGTGAGCAGTTCTTC. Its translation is CASRHGGGASEQFF.

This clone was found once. CDR3 sequence reads: CASSGPGGSNTGELFF. CDR3 nucleotide sequence: TGTGCCAGCAGTGGCCCCGGGGGTTCGAACACCGGGGAGCTGTTTTTT. The chain couples TRBV2 to TRBJ2-2, with D possibly matching TRBD2 (6 bases). The CDR3 covers 16 residues. In germline, CDR1 is SNHLY, CDR2 FYNNEI. Trimming left V 4 bases short and J 0 bases short, with 12 bases between.

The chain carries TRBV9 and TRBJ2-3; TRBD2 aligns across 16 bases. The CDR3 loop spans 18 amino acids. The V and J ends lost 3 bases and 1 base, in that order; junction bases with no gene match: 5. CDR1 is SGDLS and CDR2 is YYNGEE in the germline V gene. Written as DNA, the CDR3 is TGTGCCAGCAGCGAGGGACTAGCGGGGGGGCCGGGCACAGATACGCAGTATTTT. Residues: CASSEGLAGGPGTDTQYF.

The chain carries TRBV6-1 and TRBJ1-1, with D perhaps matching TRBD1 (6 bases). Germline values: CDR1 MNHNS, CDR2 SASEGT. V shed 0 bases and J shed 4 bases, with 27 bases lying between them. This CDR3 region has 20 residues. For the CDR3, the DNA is TGTGCCAGCAGTGAAGCCTGGGCCAAGGGGGTGGAGGGCTTTGCCACTGAAGCTTTCTTT. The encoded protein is CASSEAWAKGVEGFATEAFF.

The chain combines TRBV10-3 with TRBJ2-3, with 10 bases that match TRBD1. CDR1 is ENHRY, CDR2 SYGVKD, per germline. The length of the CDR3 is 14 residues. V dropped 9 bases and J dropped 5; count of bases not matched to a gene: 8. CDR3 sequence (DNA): TGTGCCATTGGACCGGGACAGGGGCAAGATACGCAGTATTTT. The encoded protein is CAIGPGQGQDTQYF.

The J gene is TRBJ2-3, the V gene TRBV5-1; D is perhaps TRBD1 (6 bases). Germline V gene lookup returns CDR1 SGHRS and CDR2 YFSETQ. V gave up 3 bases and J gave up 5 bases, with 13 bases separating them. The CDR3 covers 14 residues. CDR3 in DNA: TGCGCCAGCAGCTCCGGACAGAATAGAGATACGCAGTATTTT. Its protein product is CASSSGQNRDTQYF.

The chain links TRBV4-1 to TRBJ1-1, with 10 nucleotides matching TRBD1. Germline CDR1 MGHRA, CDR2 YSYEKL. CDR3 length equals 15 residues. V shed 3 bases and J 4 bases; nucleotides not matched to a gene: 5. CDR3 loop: CASSHKTGGGTEAFF. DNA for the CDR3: TGCGCCAGCAGCCACAAGACAGGGGGCGGCACTGAAGCTTTCTTT.

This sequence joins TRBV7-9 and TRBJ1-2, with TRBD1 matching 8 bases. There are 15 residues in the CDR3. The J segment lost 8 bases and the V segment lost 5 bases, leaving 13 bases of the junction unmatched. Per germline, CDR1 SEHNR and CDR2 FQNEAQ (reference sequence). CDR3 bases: TGTGCCAGCAGCCCCGGACAGGGCCCCGTGAGAGGCTACACCTTC. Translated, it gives CASSPGQGPVRGYTF.

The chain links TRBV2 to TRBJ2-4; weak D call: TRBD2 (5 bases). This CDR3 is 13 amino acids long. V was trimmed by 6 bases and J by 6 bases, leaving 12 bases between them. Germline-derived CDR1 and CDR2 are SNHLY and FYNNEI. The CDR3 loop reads CASRPDWTNIQYF. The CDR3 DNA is TGTGCCAGCAGACCGGACTGGACAAACATTCAGTACTTC.

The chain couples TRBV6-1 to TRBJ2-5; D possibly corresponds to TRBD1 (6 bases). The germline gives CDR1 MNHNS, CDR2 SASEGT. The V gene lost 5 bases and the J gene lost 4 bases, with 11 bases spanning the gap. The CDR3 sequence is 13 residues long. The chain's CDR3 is CASSPNRVETQYF. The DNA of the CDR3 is TGTGCCAGCAGTCCCAACAGGGTAGAGACCCAGTACTTC.

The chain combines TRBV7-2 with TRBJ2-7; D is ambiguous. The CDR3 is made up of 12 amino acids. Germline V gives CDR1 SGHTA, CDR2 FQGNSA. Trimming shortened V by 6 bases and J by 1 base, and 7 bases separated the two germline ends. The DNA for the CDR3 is TGTGCCAGCAGAGGACGTTCCTACGAGCAGTACTTC. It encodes CASRGRSYEQYF.

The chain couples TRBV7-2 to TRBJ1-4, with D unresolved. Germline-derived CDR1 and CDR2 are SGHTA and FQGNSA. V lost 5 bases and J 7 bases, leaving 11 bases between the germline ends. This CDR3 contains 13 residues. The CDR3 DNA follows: TGTGCCAGCAGCCCCTCAGAGGTTGAAAAACTGTTTTTT. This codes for CASSPSEVEKLFF.

This CDR3 is CASSPDSGNTIYF. CDR3 DNA: TGTGCCAGCTCACCCGACAGTGGAAACACCATATATTTT. The rearrangement uses TRBV18 and TRBJ1-3, with TRBD1 as a possible D gene (5 bases). This CDR3 spans 13 amino acids. V lost 3 bases and J 3 bases, leaving 6 bases between the germline ends. From germline, CDR1 is KGHSH and CDR2 LQKENI.

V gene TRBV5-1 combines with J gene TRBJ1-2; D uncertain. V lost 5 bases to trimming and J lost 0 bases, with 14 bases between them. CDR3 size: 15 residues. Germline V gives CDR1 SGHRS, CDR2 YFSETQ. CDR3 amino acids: CASRPDLTANYGYTF. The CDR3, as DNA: TGCGCCAGCAGGCCAGACCTTACCGCTAACTATGGCTACACCTTC.

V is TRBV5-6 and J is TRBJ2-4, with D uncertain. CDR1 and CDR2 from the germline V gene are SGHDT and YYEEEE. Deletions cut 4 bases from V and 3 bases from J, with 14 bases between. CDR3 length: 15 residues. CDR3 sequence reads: CASSGTGGSKNIQYF. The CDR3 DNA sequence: TGTGCCAGCAGCGGAACGGGCGGAAGCAAAAACATTCAGTACTTC.

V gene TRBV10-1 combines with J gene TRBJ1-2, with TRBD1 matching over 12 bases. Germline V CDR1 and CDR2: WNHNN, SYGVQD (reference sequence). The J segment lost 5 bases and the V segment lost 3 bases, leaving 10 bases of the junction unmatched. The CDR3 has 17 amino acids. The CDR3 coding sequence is TGCGCCAGCAGTGATTTCCGGGACAGGGGGCTGTGTTATGGCTACACCTTC. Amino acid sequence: CASSDFRDRGLCYGYTF.

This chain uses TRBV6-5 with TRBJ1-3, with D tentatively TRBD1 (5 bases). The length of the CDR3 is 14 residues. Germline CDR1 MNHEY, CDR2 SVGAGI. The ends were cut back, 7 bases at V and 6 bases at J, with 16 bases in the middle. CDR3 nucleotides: TGTGCCAGCACTCCCGGGGGGAGGGAAAACACCATATATTTT. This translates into CASTPGGRENTIYF.

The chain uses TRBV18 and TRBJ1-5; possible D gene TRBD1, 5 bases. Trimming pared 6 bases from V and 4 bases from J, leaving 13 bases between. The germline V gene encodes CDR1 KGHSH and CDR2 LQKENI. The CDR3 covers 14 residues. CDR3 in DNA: TGTGCCAGCTCGTTAGGTGGGGGTAATCAGCCCCAGCATTTT. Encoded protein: CASSLGGGNQPQHF. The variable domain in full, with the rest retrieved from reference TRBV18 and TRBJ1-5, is NAGVMQNPRHLVRRRGQEARLRCSPMKGHSHVYWYRQLPEEGLKFMVYLQKENIIDESGMPKERFSAEFPKEGPSILRIQQVVRGDSAAYFCASSLGGGNQPQHFGDGTRLSIL.

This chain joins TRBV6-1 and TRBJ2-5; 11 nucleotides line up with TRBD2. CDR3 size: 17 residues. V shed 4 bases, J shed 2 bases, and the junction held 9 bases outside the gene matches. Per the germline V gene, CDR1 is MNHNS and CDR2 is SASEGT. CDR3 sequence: CASSALAGARLQETQYF. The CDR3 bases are TGTGCCAGCAGTGCACTAGCGGGGGCCCGATTACAAGAGACCCAGTACTTC.

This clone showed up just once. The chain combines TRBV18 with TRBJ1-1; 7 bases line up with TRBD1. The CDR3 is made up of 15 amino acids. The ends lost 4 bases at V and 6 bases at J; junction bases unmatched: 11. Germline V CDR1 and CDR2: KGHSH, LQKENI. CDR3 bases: TGTGCCAGCTCACATGACAGGGCGGGGATCGCTGAAGCTTTCTTT. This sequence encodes CASSHDRAGIAEAFF.